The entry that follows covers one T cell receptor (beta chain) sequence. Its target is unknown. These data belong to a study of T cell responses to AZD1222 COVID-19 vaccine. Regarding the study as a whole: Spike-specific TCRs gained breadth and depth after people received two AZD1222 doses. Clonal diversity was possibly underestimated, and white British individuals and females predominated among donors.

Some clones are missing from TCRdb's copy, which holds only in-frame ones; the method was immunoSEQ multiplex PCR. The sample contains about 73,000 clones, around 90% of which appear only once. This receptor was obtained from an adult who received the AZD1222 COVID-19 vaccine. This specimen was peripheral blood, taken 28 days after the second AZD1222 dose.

For the CDR3, the DNA is TGTGCCAGTAGCCCGCCGCTCGGACTAGCGGGGTCTAGCACAGATACGCAGTATTTT. Translated, it gives CASSPPLGLAGSSTDTQYF. The V and J genes are TRBV19 and TRBJ2-3, with TRBD2 matching 12 bases. The CDR3 totals 19 residues. Germline trimming cut 6 bases from V and 0 bases from J; bases unmatched to any gene: 13. Germline assignment: CDR1 LNHDA and CDR2 SQIVND (reference sequence).